This TCR beta chain comes out of a study of CD8 T cells in Susac syndrome. General observations from the study: The study's TCR sequencing and HLA analysis covered a relatively small number of individuals, and the study acknowledged this.

TEMRA cells were FACS-enriched, while CD8+ and CD4+ T cells were negatively isolated. On this clonotype: The antigen is not known.

RNA amounts of about 0.45 to 1 ug underwent reverse transcription with random hexamers. A multiplex approach, immunoSEQ multiplex PCR, amplified TCR beta CDR3 across 54 Vbeta and 13 Jbeta. MiXCR, run by TCRdb on the immunoSEQ multiplex PCR reads, gives a single entry per CDR3 protein. The repertoire holds about 430,000 distinct CDR3 sequences, with approximately 85% as singletons. The sequenced sample was CD8+ T cells from PBMCs. The TCR comes from a human donor with multiple sclerosis.

The CDR3 is CASSDSRENTGELFF. CDR3 in DNA: TGTGCCAGCAGTGATTCCAGGGAAAACACCGGGGAGCTGTTTTTT. This chain joins TRBV2 and TRBJ2-2; tentatively, D is TRBD1 (5 bases). The CDR3 contains 15 residues. Looked up from germline, CDR1 is SNHLY and CDR2 is FYNNEI. Trimming shortened V by 3 bases and J by 2 bases, and 10 bases separated the two germline ends.